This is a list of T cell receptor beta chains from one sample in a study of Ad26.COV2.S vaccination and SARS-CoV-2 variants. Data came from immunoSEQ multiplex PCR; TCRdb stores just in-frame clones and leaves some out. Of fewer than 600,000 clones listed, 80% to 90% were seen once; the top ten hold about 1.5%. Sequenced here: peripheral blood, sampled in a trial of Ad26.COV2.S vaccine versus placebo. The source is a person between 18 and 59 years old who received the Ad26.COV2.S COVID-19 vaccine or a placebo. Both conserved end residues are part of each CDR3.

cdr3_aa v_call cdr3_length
CASSLSFSGNTIYF TRBV7-9 14
CSAGTGGGSEKLFF TRBV29-1 14
CAWSSAGMQFF TRBV30 11
CASSQPYRGLPGSPLHF TRBV23-1 17
CASSEYAGVNTEAFF TRBV25-1 15
CASSLQGQNTEAFF TRBV5-1 14
CASRLGRASNQPQHF TRBV5-8 15
CATKDSNTDTQYF TRBV24-1 13
CASSQDPGTEAFF TRBV3-1/TRBV3-2 13
CASSLLAGSYNEQFF TRBV7-9 15
CASSETNHGIKETQYF TRBV25-1 16
CATDGGGSYTF TRBV2 11
CASSGIGTGASEQYF TRBV5-8 15
CASSLTGAGEKLFF TRBV7-9 14
CASSAVGPITGDTQYF TRBV5-1 16
CASSSPGNEQFF TRBV7-3 12
CASSLERAANYGYTF TRBV19 15
CASSLPPGQASSAYGYTF TRBV5-1 18
CASSFNYEQYF TRBV6-2/TRBV6-3 11
CSAIPNYEQYF TRBV20-1 11
CASSKTGATYEQYF TRBV18 14
CASSSTPRVAGTLNEQFF TRBV7-2 18
CASSLGQLPGGYTF TRBV28 14
CASSQRVADTEAFF TRBV3-1/TRBV3-2 14
CAISESSRSPVTEAFF TRBV10-3 16
CASSETGTAYEQYF TRBV27 14
CAWSVQRLTNTEAFF TRBV30 15
CASSHTLAGVRDNEQFF TRBV4-1 17
CASRGTAGDNQPQHF TRBV27 15
CASSLVWAGDYGYTF TRBV7-8 15
CSVLTGGSAGSGTQYF TRBV29-1 16